This TCR beta chain derives from a study of T cells in Graves' hyperthyroidism and ophthalmopathy (dated by TCRdb to about 2019). As for the study more broadly: Peripheral blood was collected at initial diagnosis, before any treatment. After blood sampling, hyperthyroidism patients were treated with methimazole at a starting dose of 30 mg daily, and ophthalmopathy patients were treated with high-dose intravenous methylprednisolone. The paper describes TCR Vbeta CDR3 sequencing of 135 peripheral blood samples, made up of around 41 ophthalmopathy patients, 70 to 80 hyperthyroidism patients and roughly 17 progressor patients. To identify TCR V-J signatures that set the groups apart, the researchers used a discovery cohort of 100 patients, made up of 40 to 45 with Graves' ophthalmopathy and about 59 with stable Graves' hyperthyroidism. Thyroid tissue and blood T-cell repertoires from roughly 6 Graves' hyperthyroidism patients were also compared in the study. Whether ophthalmopathy could be predicted prospectively was tested in an independent validation cohort made up of about 20 hyperthyroidism patients plus 17 patients who later progressed to ophthalmopathy. The approximately 95 discovery patients were divided at random into training and test sets in a 7:3 ratio.

The TCR beta CDR3 regions were amplified from the RNA transcripts. A first-round RT-PCR of the TCR CDR3 used the HTBI primer set with the Qiagen OneStep RT-PCR kit. The libraries were constructed in a second round of multiplex PCR and then size-selected and purified. Paired-end sequencing of the libraries was performed with 100 bp reads on an Illumina HiSeq2000. Concerning the study's data processing: SOAPnuke was used to process the raw data, throwing out any read that contained adapters or uncalled bases, had a mean Phred below 15, or lacked an exact constant-primer or identifier match. COPE v1.2.5 was used to merge high-quality paired reads, and clonotypes were defined as unique nucleotide sequences. MiTCR v1.1 was used to align the clonotypes against IMGT TRBV, TRBD and TRBJ reference segments. The analysis included only V-J combinations with a frequency above 0.0001, which together covered around 99% of the repertoires. A TCS score was defined as the ratio between F50 (clonal expansion) and ExV (chaos), using BLOSUM62-based TCRdist between CDR3 peptides within each V-J. Welch's t-statistics and random forest reduced around 550 V-J features to about 12, which were used in a naive Bayes classifier (R e1071). TCRdb itself trimmed the public reads at Q25 with fastp, ran MiXCR and retained productive beta chains. Merged by CDR3 protein, the rows form single entries marked with the most common genes and DNA. The V and J calls follow TCRdb's processing rather than the paper's. For this sample the table gives around 400,000 distinct CDR3 sequences, of which roughly an eighth were detected only once. The ten largest clones take up around 9.2% of the sample.

A patient counted as having stable Graves' hyperthyroidism if no progression to ophthalmopathy occurred over 18 months of follow-up. Hyperthyroidism patients were newly diagnosed, had a disease duration of under 2 months, and were aged 18 to 65 years. Exclusion was applied to patients with uncontrolled infections, other autoimmune diseases, pregnancy or lactation. Diagnoses relied on clinical symptoms, serum thyroxine and TRAb, thyroid ultrasound and orbital computed tomography. Ficoll-Paque density gradient centrifugation was used to isolate PBMCs from approximately 10 ml of fresh peripheral blood. Trizol reagent was used to extract total RNA, and RNA quality was then checked on an Agilent 2100 Bioanalyzer. This clonotype was counted ten times or more. Its antigen remains unidentified. Per-base qualities were not stored, and no clone one base away is much larger. Results the study describes overall, beyond this receptor: In validation, progression to ophthalmopathy was predicted by the model with about 70% sensitivity and roughly 76% specificity, a median of approximately 6.5 months before onset. Blood samples also contained most of the expanded thyroid clonotypes (frequency above 0.001), which suggests that blood repertoires may reflect thyroid immune responses. No statistical method was used to set the sample size in advance, and investigators knew the group allocation. A model built on a 13 V-J signature distinguished ophthalmopathy from stable hyperthyroidism, reaching 87.88% sensitivity and around 82% specificity in cross-validation and 80%/75% in testing.

V was cut back by 3 bases and J by 0 bases, leaving a gap of 8 bases between them. In the germline V gene, CDR1 corresponds to SGHVS and CDR2 to FQNEAQ. Spanning cysteine to phenylalanine, the CDR3 consists of 14 amino acids. Only the CDR3 portion is preserved as DNA: 42 bases, with reading frame beginning at the first base. Here the chain combines TRBV7-8 and TRBJ2-5; the D gene is not confidently resolved. The specimen was blood. This TCR was recovered from a woman younger than 35 with Graves' hyperthyroidism. CDR3 reads: CASSFTADQETQYF. The DNA sequence follows: TGTGCCAGCAGCTTTACCGCCGACCAAGAGACCCAGTACTTC.